The 5 T cell receptor beta chains listed next were all sequenced from one sample in a study of blood T cell repertoires in COVID-19. The assay was immunoSEQ multiplex PCR, and TCRdb's table has in-frame clones only and misses some. The table includes 190,000 or so clones, around 85% detected once. The sample was peripheral blood. The receptors were sampled from a man between 50 and 59 years old who had recovered from COVID-19.

The CDR3 nucleotides are TGTGCCAGCCGGGGGGCGGTATCCTACGAGCAGTACTTC. Its protein product is CASRGAVSYEQYF. The chain recombines TRBV27 with TRBJ2-7; perhaps TRBD2 as D (7 bases). The ends were cut back, 8 bases at V and 1 base at J, with 12 bases in the middle. Per the germline V gene, CDR1 is MNHEY and CDR2 is SMNVEV (reference sequence). The CDR3 has 13 amino acids.

The V and J genes are TRBV20-1 and TRBJ1-1, with 10 bases lining up with TRBD1. Trimming cost V 3 bases and J 6 bases; bases outside gene matches: 7. The CDR3 spans 14 residues. CDR1 and CDR2 from the germline V gene are DFQATT and SNEGSKA (reference sequence). This CDR3 is CSASSPTGGSEAFF. The CDR3 DNA is TGCAGTGCTAGTAGCCCGACAGGGGGCTCTGAAGCTTTCTTT.

The gene calls are TRBV30 and TRBJ2-7; tentatively, D is TRBD2 (5 bases). This CDR3 has 14 residues. V lost 2 bases, J lost 6 bases, and 17 bases lay in between. Germline V gives CDR1 GTSNPN, CDR2 SVGIG (reference sequence). The CDR3 sequence: CAWSPLKYEGEQYF. The CDR3 nucleotides read TGTGCCTGGAGTCCCCTGAAGTATGAGGGCGAGCAGTACTTC.

This rearrangement joins TRBV12-3 or TRBV12-4 to TRBJ2-5; D not certain. The CDR3 covers 12 residues. The V and J ends lost 5 bases and 1 base respectively, with 5 bases between them. The CDR3: CASSGSQETQYF. The CDR3 DNA follows: TGTGCCAGCAGTGGTAGCCAAGAGACCCAGTACTTC.

This sequence joins TRBV6-6 and TRBJ1-5, with TRBD1 as a possible D gene (5 bases). Germline CDR1 is MNHNY and CDR2 is SVGAGI (reference sequence). The V gene lost 4 bases and the J gene lost 5 bases, with 9 bases spanning the gap. The CDR3 contains 13 residues. The CDR3 region has the DNA TGTGCCAGCAGTTTAGGAGGGGATCAGCCCCAGCATTTT. Translated, it gives CASSLGGDQPQHF.